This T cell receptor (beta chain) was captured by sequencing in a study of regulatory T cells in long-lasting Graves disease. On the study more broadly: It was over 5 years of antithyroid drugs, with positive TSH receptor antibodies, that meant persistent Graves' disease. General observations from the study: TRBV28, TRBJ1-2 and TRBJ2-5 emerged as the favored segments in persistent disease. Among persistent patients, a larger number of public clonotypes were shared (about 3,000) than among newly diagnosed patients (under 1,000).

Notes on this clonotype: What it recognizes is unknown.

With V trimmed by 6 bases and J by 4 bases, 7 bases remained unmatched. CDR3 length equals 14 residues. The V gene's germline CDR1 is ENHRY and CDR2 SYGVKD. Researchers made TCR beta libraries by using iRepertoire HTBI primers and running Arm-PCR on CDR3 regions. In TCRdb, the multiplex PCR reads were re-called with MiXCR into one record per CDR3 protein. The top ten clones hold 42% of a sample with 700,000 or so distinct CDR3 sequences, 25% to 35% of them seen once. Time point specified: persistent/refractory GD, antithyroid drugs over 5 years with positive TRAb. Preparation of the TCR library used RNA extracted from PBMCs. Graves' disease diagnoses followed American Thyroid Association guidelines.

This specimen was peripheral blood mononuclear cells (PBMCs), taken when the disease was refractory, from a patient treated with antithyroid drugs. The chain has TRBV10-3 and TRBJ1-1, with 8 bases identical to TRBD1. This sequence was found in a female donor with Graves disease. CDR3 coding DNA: TGTGCCATCAGGCAGGGGGCTGATTTCACTGAAGCTTTCTTT. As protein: CAIRQGADFTEAFF.